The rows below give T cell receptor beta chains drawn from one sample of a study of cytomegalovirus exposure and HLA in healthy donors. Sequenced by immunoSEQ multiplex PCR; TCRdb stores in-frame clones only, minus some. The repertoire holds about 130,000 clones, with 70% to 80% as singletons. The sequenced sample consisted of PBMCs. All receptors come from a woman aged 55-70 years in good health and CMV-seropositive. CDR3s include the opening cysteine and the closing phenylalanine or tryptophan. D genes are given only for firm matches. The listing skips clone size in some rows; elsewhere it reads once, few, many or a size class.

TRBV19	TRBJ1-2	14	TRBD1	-	TGTGCCAGTAGACTCCCAGGGGGCTCCTATGGCTACACCTTC	CASRLPGGSYGYTF
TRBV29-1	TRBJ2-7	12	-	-	TGCAGCGTTGAAGATCTTAGTTATGGGCAGTACTTC	CSVEDLSYGQYF
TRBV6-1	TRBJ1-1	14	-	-	TGTGCCAGCAGTGATTGGGGGCGCGGGACTGAAGCTTTCTTT	CASSDWGRGTEAFF
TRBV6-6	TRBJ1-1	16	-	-	TGTGCCAGCAGTTATGGGGGACTTAGCTTGAACACTGAAGCTTTCTTT	CASSYGGLSLNTEAFF
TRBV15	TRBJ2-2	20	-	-	TGTGCCACCAGCAGAATCTCCGCGGGGGCCAGTAGCGCGAACACCGGGGAGCTGTTTTTT	CATSRISAGASSANTGELFF
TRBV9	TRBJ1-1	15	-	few	TGTGCCAGCAGCGTAGAGGGACTGCCGAACACTGAAGCTTTCTTT	CASSVEGLPNTEAFF
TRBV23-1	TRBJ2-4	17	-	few	TGCGCCAGCAGTTCAAAGAGAGTAGGGGTTGGCAAAAACATTCAGTACTTC	CASSSKRVGVGKNIQYF
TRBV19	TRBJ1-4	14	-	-	TGTGCCAGTAGTATGAGAGAGACTAATGAAAAACTGTTTTTT	CASSMRETNEKLFF
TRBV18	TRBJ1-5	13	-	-	TGTGCCAGCTCGGGGACGGGAGCAACGCCCCAGCATTTT	CASSGTGATPQHF
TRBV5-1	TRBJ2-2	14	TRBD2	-	TGCGCCAGCAGCCCGGGGGGGGCGACCGGGGAGCTGTTTTTT	CASSPGGATGELFF
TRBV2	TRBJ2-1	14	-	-	TGTGCCAGCACCTCTGAGGGGGTTTCTGATGAGCAGTTCTTC	CASTSEGVSDEQFF
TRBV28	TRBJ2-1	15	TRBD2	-	TGTGCCAGCGAGACTAGCCCCAGCTCCTACAATGAGCAGTTCTTC	CASETSPSSYNEQFF
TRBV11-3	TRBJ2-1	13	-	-	TGTGCCAGCAGCTTAGATGGCGGAAATGAGCAGTTCTTC	CASSLDGGNEQFF
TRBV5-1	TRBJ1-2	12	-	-	TGCGCCAGCAGTGAGACAGGTTCTGGCTACACCTTC	CASSETGSGYTF
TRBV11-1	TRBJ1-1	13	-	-	TGTGCCAGCAGCTTAGGCCAGCGAGGAGAAGCTTTCTTT	CASSLGQRGEAFF
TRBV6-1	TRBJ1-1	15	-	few	TGTGCCAGCAGTCCGGACACCCTTGGGAACACTGAAGCTTTCTTT	CASSPDTLGNTEAFF
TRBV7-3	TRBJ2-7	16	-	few	TGTGCCAGCAGCCGTCTAGCGAGAGAAGGGTGCTACGAGCAGTACTTC	CASSRLAREGCYEQYF
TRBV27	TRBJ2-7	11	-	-	TGTGCCAGCAGTTATTGGAGCGAGCAGTACTTC	CASSYWSEQYF
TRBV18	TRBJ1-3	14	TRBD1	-	TGTGCCAGCTCCCCGGGGACAGCTGGAAACACCATATATTTT	CASSPGTAGNTIYF
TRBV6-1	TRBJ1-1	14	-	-	TGTGCCAGCTCAGGCCGGGGTATGAACACTGAAGCTTTCTTT	CASSGRGMNTEAFF
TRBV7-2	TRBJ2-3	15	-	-	TGTGCCAGCAGCTTCGGGACTCGCAACACAGATACGCAGTATTTT	CASSFGTRNTDTQYF
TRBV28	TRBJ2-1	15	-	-	TGTGCCAGCAGCCCTGATTCCGGCTCCTACAATGAGCAGTTCTTC	CASSPDSGSYNEQFF
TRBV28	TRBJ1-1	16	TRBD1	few	TGTGCCAGCAGCCCCCGGACGGACAGGGGATACACTGAAGCTTTCTTT	CASSPRTDRGYTEAFF
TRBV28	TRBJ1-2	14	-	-	TGTGCCAGCAGTCCCGGCTGGCGGAACGATGGCTACACCTTC	CASSPGWRNDGYTF
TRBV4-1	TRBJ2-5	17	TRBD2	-	TGCGCCAGCAGCCAAGGGGAACTAGCGGGACTGGGGGAGACCCAGTACTTC	CASSQGELAGLGETQYF
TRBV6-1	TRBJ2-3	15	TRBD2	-	TGTGCCAGCAGTGAAGATTTTAGCGGGAGGGGTACGCAGTATTTT	CASSEDFSGRGTQYF
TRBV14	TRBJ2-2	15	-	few	TGTGCCAGCAGCCAAGTAGGGGTTCTCCCCGGGGAGCTGTTTTTT	CASSQVGVLPGELFF
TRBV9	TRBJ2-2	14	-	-	TGTGCCAGCAGCCCCTACCAGGGCACCGGGGAGCTGTTTTTT	CASSPYQGTGELFF
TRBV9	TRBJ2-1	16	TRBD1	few	TGTGCCAGCAGCGTAGTCTGGGACAGCGGATACAATGAGCAGTTCTTC	CASSVVWDSGYNEQFF
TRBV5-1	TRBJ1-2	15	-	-	TGCGCCAGCAGCCCGGGACAACAAGGGGGATATGGCTACACCTTC	CASSPGQQGGYGYTF
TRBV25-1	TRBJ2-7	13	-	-	TGTGCCAGCAGTAGCGGATACTCCTACGAGCAGTACTTC	CASSSGYSYEQYF
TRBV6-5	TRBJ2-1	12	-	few	TGTGCCAGCAGGGGACTGAGCAATGAGCAGTTCTTC	CASRGLSNEQFF
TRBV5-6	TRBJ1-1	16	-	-	TGTGCCAGCAGCTTTAGAGGGCTAGCGGGCGGGGCTGAAGCTTTCTTT	CASSFRGLAGGAEAFF
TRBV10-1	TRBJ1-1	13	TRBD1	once	TGCGCCAGCAGTGCCGACAGGGTGGCTGAAGCTTTCTTT	CASSADRVAEAFF
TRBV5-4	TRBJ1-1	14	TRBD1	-	TGTGCCAGCAACCGGGACAGGGAGAACACTGAAGCTTTCTTT	CASNRDRENTEAFF
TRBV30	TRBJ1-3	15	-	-	TGTGCCTGGACCGGGACTTTACTAACTGGAAACACCATATATTTT	CAWTGTLLTGNTIYF
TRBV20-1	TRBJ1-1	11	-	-	TGCAGTGGTCAGGGGCTCACTGAAGCTTTCTTT	CSGQGLTEAFF
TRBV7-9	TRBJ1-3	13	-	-	TGTGCCAGCAGCTCTAATCTGGGAAACACCATATATTTT	CASSSNLGNTIYF
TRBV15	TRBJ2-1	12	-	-	TGTGCCACCAGCAGGATGGGAGGTGAGCAGTTCTTC	CATSRMGGEQFF
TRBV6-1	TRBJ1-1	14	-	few	TGTGCCAGCAGTGAGGGGCCGATGAACACTGAAGCTTTCTTT	CASSEGPMNTEAFF
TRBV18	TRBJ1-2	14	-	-	TGTGCCAGCTCACCTATAGACAGTCACTATGGCTACACCTTC	CASSPIDSHYGYTF
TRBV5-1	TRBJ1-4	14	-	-	TGCGCCAGCCGGGAGGGAACCACTAATGAAAAACTGTTTTTT	CASREGTTNEKLFF